This T cell receptor (beta chain) was found in a study of OX40 agonist ivuxolimab in advanced cancers. As regards this clone: The antigen is undetermined.

Germline values: CDR1 SNHLY, CDR2 FYNNEI. This CDR3 comprises 15 residues. J was trimmed by 5 bases and V by 10 bases; bases with no gene match: 13. Study-wide results and caveats: The expanded peripheral T cells' antigen specificity was not determined.

Clones were read by immunoSEQ multiplex PCR, and TCRdb kept only the in-frame ones, dropping some. The sample shows 80,000 to 95,000 clones, about 90% of them seen only once. The sequence was obtained from an adult with an advanced solid tumor such as melanoma, head and neck, liver or kidney cancer. The chain joins TRBV2 to TRBJ2-1; 8 bases agree with TRBD1. The sequencing here drew on CD4+ or CD8+ T cells sorted from blood, taken in a trial of the OX40 agonist ivuxolimab. CDR3 amino acids: CATKVTGGSHNEQFF. CDR3 DNA: TGTGCCACCAAAGTTACAGGGGGAAGTCACAATGAGCAGTTCTTC.